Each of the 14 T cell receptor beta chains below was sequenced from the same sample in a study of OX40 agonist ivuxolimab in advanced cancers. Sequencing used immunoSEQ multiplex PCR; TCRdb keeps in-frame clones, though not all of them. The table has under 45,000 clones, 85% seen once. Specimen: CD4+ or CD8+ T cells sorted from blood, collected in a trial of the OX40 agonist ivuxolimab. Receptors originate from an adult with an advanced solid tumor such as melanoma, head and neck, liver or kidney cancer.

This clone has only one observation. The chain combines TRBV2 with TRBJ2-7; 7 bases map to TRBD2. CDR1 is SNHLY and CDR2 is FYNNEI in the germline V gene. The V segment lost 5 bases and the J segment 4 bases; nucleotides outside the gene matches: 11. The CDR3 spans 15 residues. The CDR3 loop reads CASSSLFFGGYEQYF. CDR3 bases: TGTGCCAGCAGTAGTCTTTTCTTCGGGGGGTACGAGCAGTACTTC.

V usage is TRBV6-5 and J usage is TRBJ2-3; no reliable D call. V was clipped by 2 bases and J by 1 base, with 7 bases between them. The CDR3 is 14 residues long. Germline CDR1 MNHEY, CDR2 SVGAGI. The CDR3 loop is CASSYLDRTDTQYF. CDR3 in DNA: TGTGCCAGCAGTTACCTAGACCGCACAGATACGCAGTATTTT.

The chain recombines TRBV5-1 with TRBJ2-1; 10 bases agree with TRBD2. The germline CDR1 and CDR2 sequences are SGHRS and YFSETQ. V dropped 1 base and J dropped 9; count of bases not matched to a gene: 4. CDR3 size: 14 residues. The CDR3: CASSLLAGEGEQFF. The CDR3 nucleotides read TGCGCCAGCAGCTTGCTAGCGGGAGAAGGTGAGCAGTTCTTC.

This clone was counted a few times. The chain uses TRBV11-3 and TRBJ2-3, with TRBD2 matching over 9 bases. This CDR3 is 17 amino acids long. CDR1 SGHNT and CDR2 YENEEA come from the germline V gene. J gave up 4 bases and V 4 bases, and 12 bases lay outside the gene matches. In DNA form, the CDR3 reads TGTGCCAGCAGCTCGTTCAAATGGCGGGAGGGCCCAGATACGCAGTATTTT. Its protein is CASSSFKWREGPDTQYF.

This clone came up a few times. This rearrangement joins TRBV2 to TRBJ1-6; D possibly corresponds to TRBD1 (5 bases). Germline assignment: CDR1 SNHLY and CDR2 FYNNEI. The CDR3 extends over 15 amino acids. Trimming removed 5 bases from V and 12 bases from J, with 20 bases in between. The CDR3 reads CASSLLGGAGGPLHF. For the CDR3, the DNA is TGTGCCAGCAGTCTCCTGGGAGGGGCTGGAGGACCCCTCCACTTT.

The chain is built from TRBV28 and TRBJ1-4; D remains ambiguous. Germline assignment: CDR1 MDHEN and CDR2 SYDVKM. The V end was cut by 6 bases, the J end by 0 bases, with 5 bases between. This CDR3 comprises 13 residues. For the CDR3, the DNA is TGTGCCAGCAGGTTTGCAACTAATGAAAAACTGTTTTTT. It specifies CASRFATNEKLFF.

The chain's CDR3 is CASSLVEREPYNEQFF. CDR3 sequence (DNA): TGCGCCAGCAGCTTGGTGGAGCGGGAGCCCTACAATGAGCAGTTCTTC. The chain has TRBV5-1 and TRBJ2-1; 8 bases match TRBD2. After removal of 0 bases from V and 2 bases from J, the junction contained 4 bases not matched to a gene. Germline loops: CDR1 SGHRS, CDR2 YFSETQ. This CDR3 is built from 16 residues. The full variable domain, completed using reference TRBV5-1 and TRBJ2-1, is KAGVTQTPRYLIKTRGQQVTLSCSPISGHRSVSWYQQTPGQGLQFLFEYFSETQRNKGNFPGRFSGRQFSNSRSEMNVSTLELGDSALYLCASSLVEREPYNEQFFGPGTRLTVL.

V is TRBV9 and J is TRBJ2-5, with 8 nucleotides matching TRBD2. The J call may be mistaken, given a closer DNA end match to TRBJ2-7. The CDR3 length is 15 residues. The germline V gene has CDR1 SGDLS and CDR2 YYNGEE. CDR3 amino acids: CASSVSGTRADEQYF. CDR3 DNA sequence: TGTGCCAGCAGCGTCTCCGGGACTAGGGCCGACGAGCAGTACTTC.

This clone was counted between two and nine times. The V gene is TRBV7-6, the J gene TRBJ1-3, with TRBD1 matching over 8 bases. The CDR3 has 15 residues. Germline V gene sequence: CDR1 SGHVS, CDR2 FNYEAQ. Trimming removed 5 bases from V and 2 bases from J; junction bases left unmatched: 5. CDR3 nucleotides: TGTGCCAGCAGCGTGGACAGGGCCGCTGGAAACACCATATATTTT. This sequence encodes CASSVDRAAGNTIYF.

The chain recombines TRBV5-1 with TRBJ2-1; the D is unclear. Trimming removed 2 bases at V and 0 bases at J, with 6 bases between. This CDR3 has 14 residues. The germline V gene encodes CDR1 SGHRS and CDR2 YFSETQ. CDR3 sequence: CASSLWSSYNEQFF. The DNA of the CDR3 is TGCGCCAGCAGCTTATGGAGCTCCTACAATGAGCAGTTCTTC.

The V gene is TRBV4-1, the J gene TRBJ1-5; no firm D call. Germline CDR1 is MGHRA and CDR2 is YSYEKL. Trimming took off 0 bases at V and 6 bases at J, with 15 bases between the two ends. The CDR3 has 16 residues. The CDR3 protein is CASSQDSIQTIQPQHF. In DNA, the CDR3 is TGCGCCAGCAGCCAAGATAGTATCCAGACGATTCAGCCCCAGCATTTT.

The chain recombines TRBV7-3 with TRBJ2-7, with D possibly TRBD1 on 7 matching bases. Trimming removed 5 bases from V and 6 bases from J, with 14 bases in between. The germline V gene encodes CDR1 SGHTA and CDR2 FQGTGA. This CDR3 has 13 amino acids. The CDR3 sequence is CASSPTGTGEQYF. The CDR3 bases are TGTGCCAGCAGCCCGACAGGGACTGGCGAGCAGTACTTC.

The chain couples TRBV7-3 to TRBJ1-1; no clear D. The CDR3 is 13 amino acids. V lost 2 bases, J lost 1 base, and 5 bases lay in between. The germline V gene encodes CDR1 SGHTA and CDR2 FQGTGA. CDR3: CASSLQENTEAFF. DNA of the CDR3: TGTGCCAGCAGCTTACAGGAGAACACTGAAGCTTTCTTT.

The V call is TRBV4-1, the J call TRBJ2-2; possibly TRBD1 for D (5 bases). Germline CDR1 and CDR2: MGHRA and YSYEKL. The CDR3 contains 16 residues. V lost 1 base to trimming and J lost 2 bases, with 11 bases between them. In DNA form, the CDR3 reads TGCGCCAGCAGCCAAGGAATGCAGGGAAACACCGGGGAGCTGTTTTTT. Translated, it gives CASSQGMQGNTGELFF.